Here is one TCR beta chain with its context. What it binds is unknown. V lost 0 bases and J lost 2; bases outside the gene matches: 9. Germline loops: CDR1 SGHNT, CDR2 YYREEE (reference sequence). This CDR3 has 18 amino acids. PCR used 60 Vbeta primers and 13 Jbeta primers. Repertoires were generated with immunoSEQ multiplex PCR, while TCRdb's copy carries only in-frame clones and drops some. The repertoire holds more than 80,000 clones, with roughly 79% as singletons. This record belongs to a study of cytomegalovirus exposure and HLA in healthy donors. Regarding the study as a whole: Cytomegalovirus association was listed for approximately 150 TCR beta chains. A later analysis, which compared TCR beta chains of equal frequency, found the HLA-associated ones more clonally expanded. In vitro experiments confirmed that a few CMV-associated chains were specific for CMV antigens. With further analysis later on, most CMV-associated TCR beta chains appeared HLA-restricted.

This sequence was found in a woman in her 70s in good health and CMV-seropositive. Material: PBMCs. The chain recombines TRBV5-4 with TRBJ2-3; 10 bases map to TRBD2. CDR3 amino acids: CASSLVAGGSGSTDTQYF. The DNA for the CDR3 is TGTGCCAGCAGCTTGGTAGCGGGAGGTTCGGGCTCCACAGATACGCAGTATTTT.